What follows are 24 T cell receptor beta chains derived from one specimen sequenced in a study of shared clonotypes between healthy human individuals. CD45RO negativity and positive selection for CCR7 defined naive CD8 cells, a population that excluded terminally differentiated effector memory CD45RA+ cells. Clones were sequenced by immunoSEQ multiplex PCR, and TCRdb holds only the in-frame ones, with some missing. Of 660,000 or so clones listed, approximately 96% are singletons. The material sequenced was naive CD8+ T cells sorted from blood. The receptors were sampled from a woman younger than 45 in good health.

This chain uses TRBV4-1 with TRBJ1-5; 9 bases map to TRBD1. This CDR3 region has 18 residues. The germline gives CDR1 MGHRA, CDR2 YSYEKL. Germline trimming cut 4 bases from V and 3 bases from J; bases unmatched to any gene: 13. The CDR3 region is CASSPYIPGQGDNQPQHF. The CDR3 region has the DNA TGCGCCAGCAGCCCATACATCCCGGGACAGGGAGACAATCAGCCCCAGCATTTT.

The chain joins TRBV27 to TRBJ2-7; weak D call: TRBD2 (6 bases). Looked up from germline, CDR1 is MNHEY and CDR2 is SMNVEV (reference sequence). The CDR3 sequence is 12 residues long. Between the trimmed V and J ends, which lost 6 bases and 3 bases, there was a span of 9 bases. Here the CDR3 DNA reads TGTGCCAGCAGAGGTAGCGGCTACGAGCAGTACTTC. Protein sequence: CASRGSGYEQYF.

The V gene is TRBV28, the J gene TRBJ2-7; TRBD2 matches at 7 bases. The germline V gene encodes CDR1 MDHEN and CDR2 SYDVKM. The V and J ends lost 2 bases and 3 bases, in that order; junction bases with no gene match: 7. The CDR3 sequence is 15 residues long. DNA for the CDR3: TGTGCCAGCAGTTTAATGGCTAGCGGTCACTACGAGCAGTACTTC. Translating gives CASSLMASGHYEQYF.

The rearrangement links TRBV4-1 to TRBJ2-3; D unclear. The germline V and J ends were trimmed by 6 bases and 2 bases, with 9 bases remaining between them. Per germline, CDR1 MGHRA and CDR2 YSYEKL. The CDR3 is 13 residues long. CDR3 region: CASSSGYTDTQYF. The CDR3 nucleotides are TGCGCCAGCAGTAGTGGATACACAGATACGCAGTATTTT.

The rearrangement uses TRBV7-8 and TRBJ2-1; possible D gene TRBD2, 6 bases. The V gene lost 3 bases and the J gene lost 5 bases, with 20 bases spanning the gap. Germline V CDR1 and CDR2: SGHVS, FQNEAQ. This CDR3 has 17 residues. The CDR3: CASSFDPGDPYNNEQFF. CDR3 DNA: TGTGCCAGCAGCTTTGACCCGGGAGATCCTTACAACAATGAGCAGTTCTTC. The variable domain in full, with the rest retrieved from reference TRBV7-8 and TRBJ2-1, is GAGVSQSPRYKVAKRGQDVALRCDPISGHVSLFWYQQALGQGPEFLTYFQNEAQLDKSGLPSDRFFAERPEGSVSTLKIQRTQQEDSAVYLCASSFDPGDPYNNEQFFGPGTRLTVL.

The V call is TRBV29-1, the J call TRBJ2-1; D is ambiguous. The CDR3 consists of 12 residues. V lost 3 bases, J lost 7 bases, and 10 bases lay in between. Per germline, CDR1 SQVTM and CDR2 ANQGSEA. The CDR3 sequence is CSVERLGNEQFF. The CDR3 coding sequence is TGCAGCGTTGAGCGGCTAGGGAATGAGCAGTTCTTC.

The chain employs TRBV10-3 and TRBJ2-2; no reliable D call. The V end was cut by 10 bases, the J end by 1 base, with 10 bases between. CDR1 and CDR2 (germline): ENHRY, SYGVKD. CDR3 length equals 13 residues. CDR3 amino acids: CATSGRNTGELFF. The CDR3 DNA reads as TGTGCCACTTCAGGACGGAACACCGGGGAGCTGTTTTTT.

CDR3 DNA: TGTGCCAGTAGTACCAGACTAGCGGGAGATTCGAGAGAGACCCAGTACTTC. The encoded protein is CASSTRLAGDSRETQYF. The J gene is TRBJ2-5, the V gene TRBV19; the match to TRBD2 covers 12 bases. Germline V gene lookup returns CDR1 LNHDA and CDR2 SQIVND (reference sequence). The junction had 10 bases not matched to a gene; V was cut back by 4 bases and J by 4 bases. The CDR3 covers 17 residues.

This chain links TRBV15 with TRBJ2-7, with no clear D. CDR1 LNHNV and CDR2 YYDKDF come from the germline V gene (reference sequence). The CDR3 is 14 residues long. V was trimmed by 4 bases and J by 0 bases, leaving 10 bases between them. The CDR3 loop reads CATSTPEFSYEQYF. The CDR3 DNA follows: TGTGCCACCAGCACCCCCGAGTTCTCCTACGAGCAGTACTTC.

The chain is built from TRBV27 and TRBJ2-4, with TRBD2 as a possible D gene (5 bases). From germline, CDR1 is MNHEY and CDR2 SMNVEV (reference sequence). V lost 2 bases, J lost 1 base, and 12 bases lay in between. The CDR3 spans 16 residues. The DNA of the CDR3 is TGTGCCAGCAGTTTAATGGAGGAGGCGGCCAAAAACATTCAGTACTTC. Translated: CASSLMEEAAKNIQYF.

The chain is built from TRBV2 and TRBJ1-5; no definite D call. This CDR3 is 12 amino acids long. The V end lost 7 bases, the J end lost 6 bases, and 10 bases lay between the germline ends. Germline CDR1 is SNHLY and CDR2 is FYNNEI. CDR3 nucleotides: TGTGCCAGCATGGCCCCAGGTCAGCCCCAGCATTTT. Protein: CASMAPGQPQHF. Looking up the rest from reference TRBV2 and TRBJ1-5 gives the full variable domain: EPEVTQTPSHQVTQMGQEVILRCVPISNHLYFYWYRQILGQKVEFLVSFYNNEISEKSEIFDDQFSVERPDGSNFTLKIRSTKLEDSAMYFCASMAPGQPQHFGDGTRLSIL.

The chain joins TRBV5-1 to TRBJ2-3, with 8 positions matching TRBD2. This CDR3 comprises 16 residues. J gave up 8 bases and V 1 base, and 12 bases lay outside the gene matches. Germline values: CDR1 SGHRS, CDR2 YFSETQ. The CDR3 region has the DNA TGCGCCAGCAGCTTGCGAGGGTCGGGAGGGCCTGCTACGCAGTATTTT. This sequence encodes CASSLRGSGGPATQYF.

V gene TRBV7-9 combines with J gene TRBJ2-1, with D possibly matching TRBD2 (5 bases). V was clipped by 5 bases and J by 6 bases, with 11 bases between them. The CDR3 contains 13 residues. CDR1 SEHNR and CDR2 FQNEAQ come from the germline V gene (reference sequence). The CDR3 DNA reads TGTGCCAGCAGCCGTAACGGGGTCAATGAGCAGTTCTTC. Amino acids: CASSRNGVNEQFF.

The chain couples TRBV28 to TRBJ2-1; 8 positions agree with TRBD2. The CDR3 consists of 16 residues. V gave up 5 bases and J gave up 4 bases; unmatched junction bases: 10. CDR1 MDHEN and CDR2 SYDVKM come from the germline V gene. The CDR3 DNA is TGTGCCAGCAGTCGATTAGGCGGGAGGAGGTACAATGAGCAGTTCTTC. Residues: CASSRLGGRRYNEQFF. Full variable domain (rest looked up from reference TRBV28 and TRBJ2-1): DVKVTQSSRYLVKRTGEKVFLECVQDMDHENMFWYRQDPGLGLRLIYFSYDVKMKEKGDIPEGYSVSREKKERFSLILESASTNQTSMYLCASSRLGGRRYNEQFFGPGTRLTVL.

This chain uses TRBV6-5 with TRBJ2-1; no clear D gene. V shed 0 bases and J shed 1 base, with 7 bases lying between them. The CDR3 length is 15 residues. The V gene's germline CDR1 is MNHEY and CDR2 SVGAGI. The CDR3 here is CASSYSIGSYNEQFF. The CDR3 coding sequence is TGTGCCAGCAGTTACTCGATTGGGTCCTACAATGAGCAGTTCTTC.

CDR3: CASSSPGEAGANVLTF. CDR3 coding DNA: TGTGCCAGCAGTTCACCAGGGGAGGCTGGGGCCAACGTCCTGACTTTC. The rearrangement links TRBV28 to TRBJ2-6; tentatively, D is TRBD1 or TRBD2 (6 bases each). Trimming stripped 4 bases from V and 2 bases from J, with 12 bases between. The germline V gene encodes CDR1 MDHEN and CDR2 SYDVKM. This CDR3 is 16 amino acids long.

Details on this clone: Other nucleotide sequences from this sample produce the same CDR3. The chain employs TRBV7-6 and TRBJ2-2, with D maybe TRBD2 (6 bases). This CDR3 spans 13 amino acids. Trimming removed 3 bases from V and 4 bases from J, with 6 bases in between. Per the germline V gene, CDR1 is SGHVS and CDR2 is FNYEAQ. CDR3 sequence reads: CASSLGGTGELFF. CDR3 nucleotides: TGTGCCAGCAGCTTGGGGGGCACCGGGGAGCTGTTTTTT. The complete variable domain, with remaining parts taken from reference TRBV7-6 and TRBJ2-2, reads GAGVSQSPRYKVTKRGQDVALRCDPISGHVSLYWYRQALGQGPEFLTYFNYEAQQDKSGLPNDRFSAERPEGSISTLTIQRTEQRDSAMYRCASSLGGTGELFFGEGSRLTVL.

In this sample, this clone turned up once. The chain recombines TRBV7-9 with TRBJ1-4; D possibly corresponds to TRBD1 (5 bases). Per germline, CDR1 SEHNR and CDR2 FQNEAQ (reference sequence). Between the trimmed V and J ends, which lost 5 bases and 3 bases, there was a span of 13 bases. This CDR3 region has 15 residues. The CDR3 DNA reads TGTGCCAGCAGCGTCGGGACGGATCCTAATGAAAAACTGTTTTTT. Protein sequence: CASSVGTDPNEKLFF. Variable domain in full (rest from reference TRBV7-9 and TRBJ1-4): DTGVSQNPRHKITKRGQNVTFRCDPISEHNRLYWYRQTLGQGPEFLTYFQNEAQLEKSRLLSDRFSAERPKGSFSTLEIQRTEQGDSAMYLCASSVGTDPNEKLFFGSGTQLSVL.

The J gene is TRBJ2-1, the V gene TRBV27; TRBD1 matches 9 bases. There are 15 residues in the CDR3. Germline V CDR1 and CDR2: MNHEY, SMNVEV (reference sequence). The V segment lost 4 bases and the J segment 7 bases; nucleotides outside the gene matches: 8. DNA of the CDR3: TGTGCCAGCAGTTCCGGGACAGGGTTTAGTAATGAGCAGTTCTTC. As protein: CASSSGTGFSNEQFF.

This rearrangement joins TRBV29-1 to TRBJ1-2, with D possibly being TRBD1 (5 bases). The CDR3 is made up of 14 amino acids. CDR1 is SQVTM, CDR2 ANQGSEA, per germline. V lost 4 bases to trimming and J lost 2 bases, with 14 bases between them. The CDR3: CSVVSTGRNYGYTF. CDR3 sequence (DNA): TGCAGCGTTGTAAGCACAGGACGAAACTATGGCTACACCTTC.

The chain joins TRBV27 to TRBJ2-3; D is uncertain. This CDR3 region has 12 residues. The V gene lost 8 bases and the J gene lost 3 bases, with 9 bases spanning the gap. Germline values: CDR1 MNHEY, CDR2 SMNVEV (reference sequence). The CDR3 region is CASVSGTDTQYF. CDR3 in DNA: TGTGCCAGCGTCTCCGGGACAGATACGCAGTATTTT.

This sequence joins TRBV2 and TRBJ2-1; 7 nucleotides match TRBD1. Unmatched junction bases numbered 7, after V lost 9 bases and J lost 2 bases. This CDR3 has 14 residues. Germline V gene sequence: CDR1 SNHLY, CDR2 FYNNEI. Here the CDR3 reads CAREPGQTYNEQFF. As DNA, the CDR3 is TGTGCCAGGGAACCGGGACAGACCTACAATGAGCAGTTCTTC.

The chain joins TRBV30 to TRBJ2-3, with 12 nucleotides matching TRBD2. From germline, CDR1 is GTSNPN and CDR2 SVGIG (reference sequence). V trimming: 2 bases; J trimming: 5 bases; junction bases outside the gene matches: 2. This CDR3 region has 14 residues. The CDR3 is CAWSSTSGRDTQYF. Written as DNA, the CDR3 is TGTGCCTGGAGTTCGACTAGCGGGAGAGATACGCAGTATTTT.

The V gene is TRBV28, the J gene TRBJ1-3; D gene uncertain. The CDR3 is 14 residues long. Trimming removed 5 bases at V and 0 bases at J, with 8 bases between. In germline, CDR1 is MDHEN, CDR2 SYDVKM. CDR3 sequence: CASSLEFSGNTIYF. The CDR3 DNA is TGTGCCAGCAGTCTAGAGTTCTCTGGAAACACCATATATTTT.